The entry below describes one TCR beta chain. This clone's antigen is unknown. Nothing much larger sits one base from this clone, and base qualities are not available. Additional DNA sequences in this sample encode the identical CDR3. The entire amount of isolated RNA was reverse transcribed using the High Capacity cDNA Reverse Transcription Kit, so the sequenced TCRB transcripts were expressed ones. Naive, central memory and regulatory T cell samples underwent deep immunoSEQ sequencing, averaging about 3.57 million total reads per sample. After sorted cells were lysed in RLT buffer, RNA was extracted with DNase-treated RNeasy Micro or Mini kits, with the choice depending on cell number. To prevent cross-contamination, each cell subset was processed individually, whereas patient and healthy donor samples were processed jointly. The immunoSEQ multiplex PCR was used to amplify TCRB sequences from cDNA, generating 87-bp fragments that spanned the CDR3 region. The amplicons were sequenced using the Illumina HiSeq platform. The published analysis was carried out like this. Synthetic template baselines were used to correct PCR bias computationally, reads within Hamming distance 2 were collapsed, and singletons that could not be merged were discarded. Reads were aligned against IMGT to assign V, D and J genes, CDR3 length and insertions or deletions at six rearrangement sites. Within each subset, clonotype counts were normalized to sorted cell number, and only after that were true diversity and Gini coefficients computed with the tcR R package. The overlap coefficient, calculated on TCRB nucleotide sequences, was used to quantify repertoire sharing. Out-of-frame TCRB sequences from naive cells were analyzed as a proxy for the pre-selection repertoire. TCRdb limited this immuneACCESS table to in-frame rearrangements with V and J called. A share of clones is missing; checked studies link under half to unresolved V genes, and the rest is unexplained. V and J calls and clone size follow that table, whereas D and trimming were derived from the DNA. Counted in this sample were roughly 610,000 clones; 15% to 19% of them appeared once. The ten largest make up 0.093% of the sample.

Deletion took 0 bases off V and 1 base off J, with a span of 7 bases between the germline ends. There are 14 amino acids in the CDR3, from cysteine to phenylalanine inclusive. Left in the record is the CDR3 DNA by itself, 42 bases read in frame from the first base. CDR1 is given as SGDLS and CDR2 as YYNGEE, both from the germline V gene. The source of the sample is a study of beta chain features in type 1 diabetes (dated by TCRdb to the late 2010s). For the study in its entirety: Mean age, gender distribution, total cell number and subset yield were not different between patients and healthy donors. Across all samples, roughly 110,000,000 sorted cells were examined, and cell number per subset correlated strongly with RNA yield. In the study, TCRB repertoires of sorted circulating CD4+ T cell subsets from recently diagnosed type 1 diabetes patients were compared with those of matched healthy donors. Regulatory and stem cell-like memory subsets were obtained from only 8 patients and about 8 healthy donors, while naive and central memory subsets were obtained from all 28 donors.

Summary of the overall study and its limitations: Because cDNA rather than genomic DNA was sequenced, highly expressing activated cells could have been over-represented, although no difference in activation and CD3 levels was found between groups. Patients with type 1 diabetes made fewer insertions and deleted more nucleotides at VDJ recombination sites, implying thymic rearrangement abnormalities. Shorter templates might have been favored by PCR, but patient and control samples were amplified and corrected together, so both groups would have been affected equally by any skew. Naive, central memory and regulatory TCRB repertoires appeared to be more alike among patients than among healthy donors. Because the HLA sub-analyses included only small numbers of individuals, any influence of HLA type on TCRB rearrangement was left unresolved. Type 1 diabetes patients showed a moderate but significant shortening of TCRB CDR3 length in all four CD4+ subsets.

From each donor, a single peripheral blood sample of 100 to 150 mL on average was drawn into heparinised tubes. A BD FACSAria II and a panel including CD45RO, CCR7, CD25, CD127, CD95 and CD27 were used to sort naive, central memory, regulatory and stem cell-like memory CD4+ T cells. A purity above 95% was achieved for all sorted populations. PBMCs were separated immediately by Lymphoprep density gradient centrifugation and were stained directly, without being cultured. To minimize batch effects, samples were stained and sorted in pairs, one healthy donor with one patient per experiment. Sequencing used naive CD4+ T cells from blood. The cell subset or site label, as the study defines it: true naive CD4+ T cells. This chain joins TRBV9 to TRBJ2-5; the D gene remains uncertain. The TCR comes from a young man in good health. At the DNA level, the sequence is TGTGCCAGCAGCGTAGACAGAATCCAAGAGACCCAGTACTTC. The encoded protein is CASSVDRIQETQYF. The entire variable domain, with the stretches around the CDR3 drawn from the reference TRBV9 and TRBJ2-5 proteins, is DSGVTQTPKHLITATGQRVTLRCSPRSGDLSVYWYQQSLDQGLQFLIQYYNGEERAKGNILERFSAQQFPDLHSELNLSSLELGDSALYFCASSVDRIQETQYFGPGTRLLVL.